This T cell receptor (beta chain) was found in a study of blood T cell repertoires in COVID-19. Study background: Sites in the United States, Italy and Spain provided acute and convalescent COVID-19 samples.

The germline V gene encodes CDR1 MNHEY and CDR2 SMNVEV (reference sequence). Trimming took 3 bases from V and 2 from J, leaving 11 bases between them. The CDR3 length is 14 residues. In the original processing: Reference gene primer amplification gave estimated nucleated cell counts. TCRdb's table, derived via immunoSEQ multiplex PCR, lists solely in-frame clones and lacks some. V and J calls and clone size come straight from that table; D and trimming were deduced from the DNA. There are more than 75,000 clones in the sample; roughly 87% occur only once, and about 2.5% lies in the top ten. This sequence was found in a middle-aged man with acute or convalescent COVID-19. Sequencing was carried out using peripheral blood. The genes are TRBV27 and TRBJ2-7; a possible D gene is TRBD2 (6 bases). Here the CDR3 DNA reads TGTGCCAGCAGTTTCGGGGGAACCGCCTACGAGCAGTACTTC. This codes for CASSFGGTAYEQYF.